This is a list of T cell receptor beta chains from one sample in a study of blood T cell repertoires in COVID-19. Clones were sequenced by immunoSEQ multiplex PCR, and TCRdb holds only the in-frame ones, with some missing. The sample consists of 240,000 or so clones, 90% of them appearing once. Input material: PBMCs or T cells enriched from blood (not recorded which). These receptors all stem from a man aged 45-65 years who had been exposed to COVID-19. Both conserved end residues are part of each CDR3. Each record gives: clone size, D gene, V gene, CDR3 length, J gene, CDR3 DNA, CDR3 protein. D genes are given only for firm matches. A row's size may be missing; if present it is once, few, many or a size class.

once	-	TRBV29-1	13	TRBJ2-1	TGCAGCGTACTCCTCTACTCCTACAATGAGCAGTTCTTC	CSVLLYSYNEQFF
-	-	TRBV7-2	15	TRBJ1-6	TGTGCCAGCAGCAACTGGGACACCTATAATTCACCCCTCCACTTT	CASSNWDTYNSPLHF
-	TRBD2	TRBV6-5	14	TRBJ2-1	TGTGCCAGCAGTTACAACGAGATAGCGGGTAGAGAGTTCTTC	CASSYNEIAGREFF
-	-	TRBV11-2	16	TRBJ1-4	TGTGCCAGCAGCTTAGTCGGTCGGAGTGTAAGTGAAAAACTGTTTTTT	CASSLVGRSVSEKLFF
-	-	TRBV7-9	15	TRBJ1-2	TGTGCCAGCAGCTTAATACAGGGCCCTAACTATGGCTACACCTTC	CASSLIQGPNYGYTF
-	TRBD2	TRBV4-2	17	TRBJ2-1	TGTGCCAGCAGCCACGGTTACAGCGGGGACGCCTACAATGAGCAGTTCTTC	CASSHGYSGDAYNEQFF
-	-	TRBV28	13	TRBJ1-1	TGTGCCAGCAGTTTATTCAGGGGCGCTGAAGCTTTCTTT	CASSLFRGAEAFF
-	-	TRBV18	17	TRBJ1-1	TGTGCCAGCTCAGCGGTTGTTACACAGGACGGAACTACTGAAGCTTTCTTT	CASSAVVTQDGTTEAFF
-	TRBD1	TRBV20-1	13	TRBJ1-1	TGCAGTGCTAGTCGACAGGGTTTACCTGAAGCTTTCTTT	CSASRQGLPEAFF
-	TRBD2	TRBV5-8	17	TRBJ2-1	TGTGCCAGCAGCCCGGTTGCGGTAGCGGGGGGGCCTGGTGAGCAGTTCTTC	CASSPVAVAGGPGEQFF
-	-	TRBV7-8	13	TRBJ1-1	TGTGCCAGCAGCTTACCCGGGGTTGATGAAGCTTTCTTT	CASSLPGVDEAFF
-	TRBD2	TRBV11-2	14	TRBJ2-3	TGTGCCAGCAGCTCCCTAGCGGAAGGGGATACGCAGTATTTT	CASSSLAEGDTQYF
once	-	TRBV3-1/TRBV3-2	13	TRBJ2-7	TGTGCCAGCAGCCATCACAGTACCTACGAGCAGTACTTC	CASSHHSTYEQYF
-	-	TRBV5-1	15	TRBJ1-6	TGCGCCAGCAGCGCGGACAGTTCTCGGGGTTCACCCCTCCACTTT	CASSADSSRGSPLHF
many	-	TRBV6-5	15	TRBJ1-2	TGTGCCAGCAGTCGACAGTCCAATACTCTATATGGCTACACCTTC	CASSRQSNTLYGYTF
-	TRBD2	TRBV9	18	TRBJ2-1	TGTGCCAGCAGCGTAGCTGGGACTAGCGGAAGCTCCTACAATGAGCAGTTCTTC	CASSVAGTSGSSYNEQFF
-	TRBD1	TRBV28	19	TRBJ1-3	TGTGCCAGCAGTTTACTAATTAGACGGGACAGGGGGGCTGGAAACACCATATATTTT	CASSLLIRRDRGAGNTIYF
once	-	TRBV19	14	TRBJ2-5	TGTGCCAGTAGTATCGGGGGAAGTAGAGAGACCCAGTACTTC	CASSIGGSRETQYF
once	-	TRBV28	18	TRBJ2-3	TGTGCCAGCCCCCCCCGACGGATAGCGGCAGCTAGCACAGATACGCAGTATTTT	CASPPRRIAAASTDTQYF
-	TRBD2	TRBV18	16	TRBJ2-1	TGTGCCAGCTCACTACCGGGACTAGGGGTACGCAATGAGCAGTTCTTC	CASSLPGLGVRNEQFF
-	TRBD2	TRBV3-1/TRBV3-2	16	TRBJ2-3	TGTGCCAGCAGCCAGGCGCTAGCGGGAGGGACGGATACGCAGTATTTT	CASSQALAGGTDTQYF
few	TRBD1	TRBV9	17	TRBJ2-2	TGTGCCAGCAGCGTAGCGGTAACTTACGGGACAGCCGGGGAGCTGTTTTTT	CASSVAVTYGTAGELFF
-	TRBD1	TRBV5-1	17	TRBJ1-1	TGCGCCAGCAGCGCGGGATGGACAGGGAGAATGAACACTGAAGCTTTCTTT	CASSAGWTGRMNTEAFF
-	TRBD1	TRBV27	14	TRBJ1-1	TGTGCCAGCAGTTTGGGACAGTCGAACACTGAAGCTTTCTTT	CASSLGQSNTEAFF
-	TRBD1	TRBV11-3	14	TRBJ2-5	TGTGCCAGCAGCTTGACAGGGGGCACGGAGACCCAGTACTTC	CASSLTGGTETQYF
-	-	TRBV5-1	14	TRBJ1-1	TGCGCCAGCAGCAGGTACGACTTGAACACTGAAGCTTTCTTT	CASSRYDLNTEAFF
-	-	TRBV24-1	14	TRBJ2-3	TGTGCCACCAGTGATTTGGACAGCTCAGATACGCAGTATTTT	CATSDLDSSDTQYF
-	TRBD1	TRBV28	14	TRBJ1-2	TGTGCCAGCAGCCAGTACAGGGGTAACTATGGCTACACCTTC	CASSQYRGNYGYTF
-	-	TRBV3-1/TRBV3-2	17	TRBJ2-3	TGTGCCAGCAGCCAAGTTTGGTCAGGTACTAGCACAGATACGCAGTATTTT	CASSQVWSGTSTDTQYF